The 9 T cell receptor beta chains given below trace back to one sample, sequenced in a study of cytomegalovirus exposure and HLA in healthy donors. Primers included in the PCR were 60 Vbeta and 13 Jbeta primers. Clones were read by immunoSEQ multiplex PCR, and TCRdb kept only the in-frame ones, dropping some. The table records roughly 100,000 clones, approximately 82% of them present only once. The sample consisted of PBMCs. The origin of the receptors is a female donor in good health and CMV-seropositive.

The rearrangement joins TRBV19 to TRBJ2-5, with TRBD1 identical over 9 bases. Germline V gene sequence: CDR1 LNHDA, CDR2 SQIVND (reference sequence). The V segment lost 3 bases and the J segment 5 bases; nucleotides outside the gene matches: 10. The CDR3 totals 16 residues. The CDR3 region is CASSIEGTGFRETQYF. The CDR3 bases are TGTGCCAGTAGTATTGAAGGGACAGGGTTTCGCGAGACCCAGTACTTC. The full variable domain, with the rest looked up from reference TRBV19 and TRBJ2-5, is DGGITQSPKYLFRKEGQNVTLSCEQNLNHDAMYWYRQDPGQGLRLIYYSQIVNDFQKGDIAEGYSVSREKKESFPLTVTSAQKNPTAFYLCASSIEGTGFRETQYFGPGTRLLVL.

The table lists this clone with a few counts. This sequence joins TRBV5-6 and TRBJ2-7; 8 bases agree with TRBD2. V shed 2 bases and J 2 bases; nucleotides not matched to a gene: 3. From germline, CDR1 is SGHDT and CDR2 YYEEEE. This CDR3 contains 14 residues. CDR3 loop: CASSLAGVAYEQYF. The CDR3 region has the DNA TGTGCCAGCAGCTTAGCGGGAGTCGCCTACGAGCAGTACTTC. The variable domain in full, with the rest retrieved from reference TRBV5-6 and TRBJ2-7, is DAGVTQSPTHLIKTRGQQVTLRCSPKSGHDTVSWYQQALGQGPQFIFQYYEEEERQRGNFPDRFSGHQFPNYSSELNVNALLLGDSALYLCASSLAGVAYEQYFGPGTRLTVT.

The sample holds a few counts of this clone. The chain joins TRBV10-3 to TRBJ2-6; D is unclear. The ends were cut back, 6 bases at V and 0 bases at J, with 12 bases in the middle. The CDR3 runs 16 residues. Looked up from germline, CDR1 is ENHRY and CDR2 is SYGVKD. The CDR3 sequence is CAIRRPDISGANVLTF. For the CDR3, the DNA is TGTGCCATCAGACGACCCGACATCTCTGGGGCCAACGTCCTGACTTTC.

In this sample, this clone turned up once. Written as DNA, the CDR3 is TGCGCCAGCAGTCGGACAGGGGATAATCAGCCCCAGCATTTT. Translation: CASSRTGDNQPQHF. The genes are TRBV4-1 and TRBJ1-5, with 9 bases that match TRBD1. Trimming cost V 6 bases and J 4 bases; bases outside gene matches: 4. From germline, CDR1 is MGHRA and CDR2 YSYEKL. This CDR3 has 14 residues.

J is TRBJ2-1 and V is TRBV29-1, with unresolved D. This CDR3 is built from 13 residues. The V gene's germline CDR1 is SQVTM and CDR2 ANQGSEA. V lost 8 bases and J 4 bases, leaving 15 bases between the germline ends. The CDR3 loop reads CSLRQPPYNEQFF. CDR3 bases: TGCAGCCTCAGACAACCCCCTTACAATGAGCAGTTCTTC.

J is TRBJ1-5 and V is TRBV6-1; the D is unclear. The V and J ends lost 3 bases and 3 bases respectively, with 6 bases between them. Germline V gene lookup returns CDR1 MNHNS and CDR2 SASEGT. CDR3 length: 13 residues. The CDR3 nucleotides read TGTGCCAGCAGTGACATCAACAATCAGCCCCAGCATTTT. Translation gives CASSDINNQPQHF.

The chain employs TRBV19 and TRBJ1-2, with no clear D. Germline CDR1 reads LNHDA; CDR2 reads SQIVND (reference sequence). The CDR3 is 14 residues long. V gave up 7 bases and J gave up 1 base, with 13 bases separating them. The CDR3 nucleotides are TGTGCCAGTATGATGCTCGGGGATAACTATGGCTACACCTTC. It yields the protein CASMMLGDNYGYTF.

This clone is a singleton in its sample. Germline is not matched at one junction end, which may reflect a read error. V gene TRBV7-9 combines with J gene TRBJ1-1; TRBD1 is a possible D gene (5 bases). Germline V gives CDR1 SEHNR, CDR2 FQNEAQ (reference sequence). This CDR3 comprises 14 residues. The CDR3 nucleotides read TGTTCCAGCAGCTTAGTGGGGGGTTACACTGAAGCTTTCTTT. Translation gives CSSSLVGGYTEAFF.

This chain connects TRBV2 to TRBJ2-7; 9 bases are shared with TRBD1. The germline V gene encodes CDR1 SNHLY and CDR2 FYNNEI. V lost 8 bases, J lost 6 bases, and 8 bases stayed unmatched. This CDR3 is 13 amino acids long. CDR3 amino acids: CASGNRGLGEQYF. In DNA, the CDR3 is TGTGCCAGCGGAAACAGGGGGCTGGGCGAGCAGTACTTC.